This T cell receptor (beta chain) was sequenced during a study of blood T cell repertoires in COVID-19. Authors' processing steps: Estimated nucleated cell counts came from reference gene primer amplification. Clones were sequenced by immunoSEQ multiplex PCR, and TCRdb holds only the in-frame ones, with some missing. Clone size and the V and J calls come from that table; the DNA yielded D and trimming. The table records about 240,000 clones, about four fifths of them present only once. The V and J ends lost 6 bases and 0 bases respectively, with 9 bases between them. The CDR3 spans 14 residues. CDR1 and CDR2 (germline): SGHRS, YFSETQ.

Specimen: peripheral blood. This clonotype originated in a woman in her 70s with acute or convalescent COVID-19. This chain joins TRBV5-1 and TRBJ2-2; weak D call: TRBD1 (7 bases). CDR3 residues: CASTGGSNTGELFF. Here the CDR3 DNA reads TGCGCCAGCACAGGGGGGTCGAACACCGGGGAGCTGTTTTTT.